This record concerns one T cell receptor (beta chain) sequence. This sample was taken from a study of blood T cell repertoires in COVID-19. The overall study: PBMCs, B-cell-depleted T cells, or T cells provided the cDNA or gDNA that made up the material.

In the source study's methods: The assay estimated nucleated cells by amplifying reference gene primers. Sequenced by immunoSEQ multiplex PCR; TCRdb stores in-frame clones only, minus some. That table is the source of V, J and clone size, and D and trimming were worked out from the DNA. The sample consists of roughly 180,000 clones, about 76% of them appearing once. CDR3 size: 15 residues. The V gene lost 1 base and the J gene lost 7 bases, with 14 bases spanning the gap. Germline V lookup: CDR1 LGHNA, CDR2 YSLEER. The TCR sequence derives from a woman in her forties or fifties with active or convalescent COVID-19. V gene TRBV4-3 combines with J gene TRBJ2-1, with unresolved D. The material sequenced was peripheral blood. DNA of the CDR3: TGCGCCAGCAGCCAAGGGGCAGGTTTTTCTAATGAGCAGTTCTTC. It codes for CASSQGAGFSNEQFF.